The 28 T cell receptor beta chains listed next were all sequenced from one sample in a study of T cell changes during pregnancy in multiple sclerosis. The table came from immunoSEQ multiplex PCR; TCRdb's copy has only in-frame clones and leaves some out. The table has around 70,000 clones, less than 95% seen once; the top ten hold about 0.5%. The sample consisted of peripheral blood, taken in the third trimester of pregnancy. The receptors come from a female donor with multiple sclerosis, enrolled in a pregnancy study.

This rearrangement joins TRBV2 to TRBJ2-3; 7 bases map to TRBD2. The CDR3 loop spans 15 amino acids. Trimming took 6 bases from V and 2 from J; bases not matched to a gene: 8. Germline V gene sequence: CDR1 SNHLY, CDR2 FYNNEI. In DNA form, the CDR3 reads TGTGCCAGCAGGGGCGGAGCGGGGCCCACAGATACGCAGTATTTT. It is translated as CASRGGAGPTDTQYF. Full variable domain (remainder filled in from reference TRBV2 and TRBJ2-3): EPEVTQTPSHQVTQMGQEVILRCVPISNHLYFYWYRQILGQKVEFLVSFYNNEISEKSEIFDDQFSVERPDGSNFTLKIRSTKLEDSAMYFCASRGGAGPTDTQYFGPGTRLTVL.

The chain carries TRBV4-3 and TRBJ1-1, with D maybe TRBD1 (5 bases). CDR1 is LGHNA and CDR2 is YSLEER in the germline V gene. Trimming removed 5 bases from V and 6 bases from J, with 13 bases in between. This CDR3 is built from 13 residues. The CDR3 protein is CASSMGGIAEAFF. The DNA for the CDR3 is TGCGCCAGCAGCATGGGGGGTATCGCTGAAGCTTTCTTT.

V is TRBV7-2 and J is TRBJ1-4, with 9 bases lining up with TRBD1. V was pared by 5 bases and J by 14 bases, with 12 bases of the junction left unmatched. Per the germline V gene, CDR1 is SGHTA and CDR2 is FQGNSA. CDR3 length equals 14 residues. This CDR3 reads CASSPSTGTGSLFF. In nucleotides, the CDR3 is TGTGCCAGCAGCCCTAGTACCGGGACAGGGTCCCTGTTTTTT.

This clone was observed once. The chain carries TRBV5-1 and TRBJ2-2; 8 nucleotides line up with TRBD1. Germline V gives CDR1 SGHRS, CDR2 YFSETQ. V was pared by 5 bases and J by 4 bases, with 10 bases of the junction left unmatched. CDR3 size: 16 residues. DNA for the CDR3: TGCGCCAGCAGACTCAACAGGGGGTCAGGCACCGGGGAGCTGTTTTTT. As protein: CASRLNRGSGTGELFF. The whole variable domain, filled in from reference TRBV5-1 and TRBJ2-2, reads KAGVTQTPRYLIKTRGQQVTLSCSPISGHRSVSWYQQTPGQGLQFLFEYFSETQRNKGNFPGRFSGRQFSNSRSEMNVSTLELGDSALYLCASRLNRGSGTGELFFGEGSRLTVL.

The V gene is TRBV5-1, the J gene TRBJ1-4, with 9 bases lining up with TRBD1. The CDR3 contains 20 residues. J was trimmed by 5 bases and V by 4 bases; bases with no gene match: 21. In germline, CDR1 is SGHRS, CDR2 YFSETQ. In nucleotides, the CDR3 is TGCGCCAGCAGCCTTGCGCAGGCGGGACAGGGCCGACTGAACAATGAAAAACTGTTTTTT. It encodes CASSLAQAGQGRLNNEKLFF.

This chain connects TRBV13 to TRBJ2-1; D possibly corresponds to TRBD2 (7 bases). In germline, CDR1 is PRHDT, CDR2 FYEKMQ (reference sequence). The germline V and J ends were trimmed by 1 base and 4 bases, with 11 bases remaining between them. CDR3 size: 15 residues. The CDR3 loop reads CASSLERGAYNEQFF. For the CDR3, the DNA is TGTGCCAGCAGCTTAGAACGGGGGGCGTACAATGAGCAGTTCTTC.

This chain uses TRBV6-1 with TRBJ1-1; weak D call: TRBD1 (6 bases). This CDR3 spans 13 amino acids. Germline CDR1 MNHNS, CDR2 SASEGT. V lost 5 bases and J lost 6, with 13 bases in between. CDR3 DNA: TGTGCCAGCAGTCTATCAGGGGTACCTGAAGCTTTCTTT. As protein: CASSLSGVPEAFF.

This clone was detected once. The chain carries TRBV2 and TRBJ1-1; D not certain. This CDR3 region has 14 residues. Germline lookup yields CDR1 SNHLY and CDR2 FYNNEI. Trimming cost V 4 bases and J 0 bases, with 9 bases left between them. The CDR3 protein is CASSVESVNTEAFF. CDR3 nucleotides: TGTGCCAGCAGTGTGGAAAGCGTGAACACTGAAGCTTTCTTT.

The J gene is TRBJ2-1, the V gene TRBV7-2, with D possibly matching TRBD1 (6 bases). V dropped 4 bases and J dropped 5 bases, with 9 bases sitting between them. Germline CDR1 SGHTA, CDR2 FQGNSA. The CDR3 sequence is 13 residues long. The CDR3 protein is CASSYNRDNEQFF. The CDR3 DNA is TGTGCCAGCAGCTACAACAGGGACAATGAGCAGTTCTTC.

The V call is TRBV19, the J call TRBJ1-1, with TRBD1 matching 7 bases. Germline CDR1 reads LNHDA; CDR2 reads SQIVND (reference sequence). The CDR3 consists of 15 residues. The junction had 14 bases not matched to a gene; V was cut back by 3 bases and J by 10 bases. CDR3 protein: CASSMGTVGEGLAFF. The DNA for the CDR3 is TGTGCCAGTAGTATGGGGACAGTTGGAGAGGGTCTAGCTTTCTTT. The full variable domain, its missing parts supplied by reference TRBV19 and TRBJ1-1, is DGGITQSPKYLFRKEGQNVTLSCEQNLNHDAMYWYRQDPGQGLRLIYYSQIVNDFQKGDIAEGYSVSREKKESFPLTVTSAQKNPTAFYLCASSMGTVGEGLAFFGQGTRLTVV.

The chain carries TRBV7-2 and TRBJ1-2; TRBD1 agrees at 8 bases. The germline CDR1 and CDR2 sequences are SGHTA and FQGNSA. V dropped 4 bases and J dropped 2; count of bases not matched to a gene: 6. The CDR3 is made up of 15 amino acids. The CDR3 nucleotides read TGTGCCAGCAGCTGGGGGACAGGAGCAAACTATGGCTACACCTTC. Amino acids: CASSWGTGANYGYTF.

The chain links TRBV27 to TRBJ2-1; possible D gene TRBD2, 6 bases. V dropped 7 bases and J dropped 7 bases, with 17 bases sitting between them. The CDR3 covers 14 residues. Germline CDR1 MNHEY, CDR2 SMNVEV (reference sequence). This CDR3 reads CASTPRGIINEQFF. The DNA for the CDR3 is TGTGCCAGCACCCCCCGCGGGATAATAAATGAGCAGTTCTTC.

The chain is built from TRBV6-5 and TRBJ2-7, with TRBD2 as a possible D gene (6 bases). The germline V gene encodes CDR1 MNHEY and CDR2 SVGAGI. V shed 0 bases and J shed 2 bases, with 11 bases lying between them. The length of the CDR3 is 15 residues. This chain's CDR3 is CASSYSRGGTYEQYF. The DNA for the CDR3 is TGTGCCAGCAGTTACTCTAGGGGAGGCACCTACGAGCAGTACTTC.

The rearrangement links TRBV6-5 to TRBJ2-7; tentatively, D is TRBD1 (6 bases). Trimming shortened V by 5 bases and J by 3 bases, and 14 bases separated the two germline ends. CDR3 length equals 14 residues. The germline gives CDR1 MNHEY, CDR2 SVGAGI. The CDR3 DNA follows: TGTGCCAGCAGTACCAGGACAGCCAGCTACGAGCAGTACTTC. Protein sequence: CASSTRTASYEQYF.

V gene TRBV7-7 combines with J gene TRBJ2-3; no clear D gene. The CDR3 is made up of 14 amino acids. Germline assignment: CDR1 SSHAT and CDR2 FNYEAQ (reference sequence). The ends were cut back, 5 bases at V and 2 bases at J, with 11 bases in the middle. CDR3 amino acids: CASSQTSFTDTQYF. CDR3 nucleotides: TGTGCCAGCAGCCAGACTTCATTCACAGATACGCAGTATTTT.

The rearrangement uses TRBV7-2 and TRBJ1-1; TRBD1 agrees at 8 bases. V lost 5 bases to trimming and J lost 2 bases; unmatched junction nucleotides: 7. This CDR3 has 15 residues. CDR1 SGHTA and CDR2 FQGNSA come from the germline V gene. The CDR3 nucleotides are TGTGCCAGCAGCCTCCCCGGGACAGGTAACACTGAAGCTTTCTTT. This codes for CASSLPGTGNTEAFF.

The chain has TRBV5-5 and TRBJ1-4; D unclear. The germline gives CDR1 SGHKS, CDR2 YYEKEE (reference sequence). CDR3 length: 15 amino acids. V was clipped by 4 bases and J by 7 bases, with 17 bases between them. In DNA form, the CDR3 reads TGTGCCAGCAGCCCCATGGCCGGGTCTATTGAAAAACTGTTTTTT. This codes for CASSPMAGSIEKLFF.

The V call is TRBV5-6, the J call TRBJ2-1; D perhaps matches TRBD2 (7 bases). V lost 7 bases and J lost 3, with 20 bases in between. The CDR3 has 16 amino acids. Germline V gene sequence: CDR1 SGHDT, CDR2 YYEEEE. The DNA for the CDR3 is TGTGCCAGCGGCCTGGGGGGGCAGGGGCTCTACAATGAGCAGTTCTTC. This encodes CASGLGGQGLYNEQFF.

J is TRBJ2-1 and V is TRBV5-6; possibly TRBD2 for D (5 bases). Trimming cost V 2 bases and J 15 bases, with 15 bases left between them. This CDR3 is built from 12 residues. Germline CDR1 is SGHDT and CDR2 is YYEEEE. The CDR3 protein is CASSLTRDKLFF. The CDR3, as DNA: TGTGCCAGCAGCTTAACTAGGGATAAGTTGTTCTTC.

The genes are TRBV6-1 and TRBJ2-7, with TRBD1 identical over 9 bases. This CDR3 is 14 amino acids long. V lost 10 bases, J lost 0 bases, and 7 bases stayed unmatched. The V gene's germline CDR1 is MNHNS and CDR2 SASEGT. The CDR3 region has the DNA TGTGCCATCCAGGGGACAGGGCCCTCCTACGAGCAGTACTTC. This sequence encodes CAIQGTGPSYEQYF.

This sequence joins TRBV5-6 and TRBJ1-6; 7 bases match TRBD1. CDR1 is SGHDT, CDR2 YYEEEE, per germline. V trimming: 6 bases; J trimming: 6 bases; junction bases outside the gene matches: 9. The CDR3 loop spans 15 amino acids. The CDR3 protein is CASIQGGAGNSPLHF. The CDR3 region has the DNA TGTGCCAGCATACAAGGGGGCGCCGGTAATTCACCCCTCCACTTT. Full variable domain (missing parts from reference TRBV5-6 and TRBJ1-6): DAGVTQSPTHLIKTRGQQVTLRCSPKSGHDTVSWYQQALGQGPQFIFQYYEEEERQRGNFPDRFSGHQFPNYSSELNVNALLLGDSALYLCASIQGGAGNSPLHFGNGTRLTVT.

The J gene is TRBJ1-2, the V gene TRBV4-2; perhaps TRBD1 as D (5 bases). The germline V and J ends were trimmed by 1 base and 0 bases, with 12 bases remaining between them. The CDR3 is made up of 16 amino acids. Germline V gene data show CDR1 as LGHNA and CDR2 as YNFKEQ. Here the CDR3 reads CASSQAETESNYGYTF. In DNA form, the CDR3 reads TGTGCCAGCAGCCAAGCGGAGACAGAGTCTAACTATGGCTACACCTTC.

The rearrangement joins TRBV5-4 to TRBJ2-3; TRBD1 is a possible D gene (6 bases). Looked up from germline, CDR1 is SGHNT and CDR2 is YYREEE (reference sequence). Trimming shortened V by 4 bases and J by 6 bases, and 15 bases separated the two germline ends. CDR3 length equals 14 residues. Here the CDR3 DNA reads TGTGCCAGCAGCCTAAAAACAGGGATGGATACGCAGTATTTT. It is translated as CASSLKTGMDTQYF.

The CDR3 region has the DNA TGTGCCAGCAGCTTAGGACAGTCCCCCAACGAGCAGTACTTC. Residues: CASSLGQSPNEQYF. This rearrangement joins TRBV5-6 to TRBJ2-7, with D possibly TRBD1 on 6 matching bases. CDR3 length: 14 amino acids. Trimming left V 2 bases short and J 5 bases short, with 14 bases between. The germline gives CDR1 SGHDT, CDR2 YYEEEE.

This sequence joins TRBV7-2 and TRBJ2-1; 9 nucleotides agree with TRBD2. V trimming: 3 bases; J trimming: 3 bases; junction bases outside the gene matches: 3. Germline values: CDR1 SGHTA, CDR2 FQGNSA. The CDR3 is made up of 15 amino acids. The CDR3 nucleotides read TGTGCCAGCAGCTTGTTTAGCGGGGGCTACAATGAGCAGTTCTTC. Translated, it gives CASSLFSGGYNEQFF. The variable domain in full, with the rest retrieved from reference TRBV7-2 and TRBJ2-1, is GAGVSQSPSNKVTEKGKDVELRCDPISGHTALYWYRQSLGQGLEFLIYFQGNSAPDKSGLPSDRFSAERTGGSVSTLTIQRTQQEDSAVYLCASSLFSGGYNEQFFGPGTRLTVL.

This clone was observed a few times. The chain recombines TRBV6-5 with TRBJ1-3; 7 bases match TRBD1. The germline CDR1 and CDR2 sequences are MNHEY and SVGAGI. The CDR3 has 11 residues. Trimming at V came to 5 bases and at J to 11 bases, leaving 3 bases not matched to a gene. This CDR3 reads CASSKGAAIYF. The CDR3 bases are TGTGCCAGCAGTAAGGGGGCGGCCATATATTTT.

The gene calls are TRBV7-9 and TRBJ1-4; D might be TRBD1 (6 bases). The germline V gene has CDR1 SEHNR and CDR2 FQNEAQ (reference sequence). Trimming left V 6 bases short and J 3 bases short, with 11 bases between. CDR3 length: 14 amino acids. The CDR3 nucleotides are TGTGCCAGCAGACTACAGGGTCCTAATGAAAAACTGTTTTTT. Amino acids: CASRLQGPNEKLFF.

V is TRBV11-2 and J is TRBJ2-7, with 7 bases that match TRBD2. The CDR3 length is 12 residues. J lost 10 bases, V lost 3 bases, and 6 bases had no gene match. Germline V gene sequence: CDR1 SGHAT, CDR2 FQNNGV. CDR3 DNA sequence: TGTGCCAGCAGCTTCAGCCCGGGACTACAGTACTTC. It codes for CASSFSPGLQYF. Full variable domain (rest looked up from reference TRBV11-2 and TRBJ2-7): EAGVAQSPRYKIIEKRQSVAFWCNPISGHATLYWYQQILGQGPKLLIQFQNNGVVDDSQLPKDRFSAERLKGVDSTLKIQPAKLEDSAVYLCASSFSPGLQYFGPGTRLTVT.